Each of the 20 T cell receptor beta chains below was sequenced from the same sample in a study of T cells expressing NK-cell markers. Following a re-call of the 5' RACE reads, TCRdb has one entry per CDR3 protein and lacks DNA. Recorded for this sample: roughly 390,000 distinct CDR3 sequences. Sequencing was carried out using blood T cells: a sorted CD56 or NKG2C T cell subset, CD4+ or CD8+ T cells, or bulk PBMC T cells (not recorded which). The receptors stem from a woman aged 50 to 65 in good health.

The V gene is TRBV12-3 or TRBV12-4, the J gene TRBJ2-7. This CDR3 has 13 amino acids. The CDR3 loop is CASSRSEYYEQYF.

V gene TRBV28 combines with J gene TRBJ2-7; TCRdb gives TRBD1 as the D gene, but with no DNA this cannot be confirmed. CDR1 and CDR2 (germline): MDHEN, SYDVKM. This CDR3 is built from 13 residues. The chain's CDR3 is CASSRTGRSEQYF.

The gene calls are TRBV20-1 and TRBJ2-7; TCRdb reports TRBD2, a call that lacks DNA to check it against. CDR1 is DFQATT, CDR2 SNEGSKA, per germline (reference sequence). The CDR3 runs 13 residues. CDR3 region: CSAPGGGRAEQYF.

The chain uses TRBV20-1 and TRBJ2-5; TCRdb proposes TRBD2, but this gene call is untestable without DNA. Germline V gene lookup returns CDR1 DFQATT and CDR2 SNEGSKA (reference sequence). This CDR3 contains 16 residues. Here the CDR3 reads CSARGLAGVDAETQYF.

The chain employs TRBV6-6 and TRBJ1-2; the TCRdb D gene call, TRBD1, has no DNA to confirm it. This CDR3 spans 13 amino acids. The V gene's germline CDR1 is MNHNY and CDR2 SVGAGI (reference sequence). CDR3 in amino acids: CASRDTTRNGYTF.

The gene calls are TRBV5-1 and TRBJ2-2; TCRdb's assignment of TRBD2 cannot be checked, as there is no DNA. This CDR3 has 18 amino acids. Germline values: CDR1 SGHRS, CDR2 YFSETQ. The CDR3 reads CASSLVGTSVANTGELFF.

This chain connects TRBV12-3 or TRBV12-4 to TRBJ2-3; checking the TCRdb D call of TRBD2 is not possible without DNA. This CDR3 comprises 19 residues. The CDR3 loop is CASSLGGTSGSGWTDTQYF.

The rearrangement links TRBV6-5 to TRBJ2-5; there is no DNA to check the TCRdb D call of TRBD1. Per the germline V gene, CDR1 is MNHEY and CDR2 is SVGAGI. The CDR3 is 13 residues long. CDR3 region: CASSRGRGGTQYF.

The chain combines TRBV5-1 with TRBJ2-3; with no DNA, the TCRdb D assignment of TRBD2 cannot be verified. The CDR3 is 17 amino acids. Germline V CDR1 and CDR2: SGHRS, YFSETQ. CDR3 loop: CASSYIPGLAFTDTQYF.

The chain combines TRBV10-1 with TRBJ2-2; TCRdb names TRBD2, which stays unverified in the absence of DNA. Germline-derived CDR1 and CDR2 are WNHNN and SYGVQD (reference sequence). This CDR3 is 20 amino acids long. CDR3 sequence reads: CASSDYPGLAGGPHTGELFF.

The V and J genes are TRBV5-6 and TRBJ2-3; TCRdb's assignment of TRBD2 cannot be checked, as there is no DNA. The CDR3 covers 17 residues. The germline gives CDR1 SGHDT, CDR2 YYEEEE. This CDR3 reads CASRPVGAGKSTDTQYF.

The chain uses TRBV4-1 and TRBJ2-7; TCRdb picks TRBD2, but there is no DNA to check that call. The CDR3 extends over 15 amino acids. Germline loops: CDR1 MGHRA, CDR2 YSYEKL. The CDR3 here is CASSQEGLGLREQYF.

The J gene is TRBJ1-1, the V gene TRBV6-6; TCRdb proposes TRBD1, but this gene call is untestable without DNA. The CDR3 loop spans 14 amino acids. Germline assignment: CDR1 MNHNY and CDR2 SVGAGI (reference sequence). The CDR3 is CASGRSGAGTEAFF.

V is TRBV28 and J is TRBJ2-7. Germline V gene data show CDR1 as MDHEN and CDR2 as SYDVKM. The CDR3 contains 12 residues. CDR3 sequence reads: CASSHQRYEQYF.

This chain uses TRBV5-1 with TRBJ2-1; TCRdb picks TRBD1, but there is no DNA to check that call. This CDR3 comprises 13 residues. Per the germline V gene, CDR1 is SGHRS and CDR2 is YFSETQ. CDR3 protein: CASSNSRGNEQFF.

This chain uses TRBV7-9 with TRBJ2-2. Germline V gene lookup returns CDR1 SEHNR and CDR2 FQNEAQ (reference sequence). The CDR3 loop spans 16 amino acids. The chain's CDR3 is CASSFSATTNTGELFF.

The V gene is TRBV5-1, the J gene TRBJ1-1. The CDR3 spans 14 residues. CDR1 and CDR2 from the germline V gene are SGHRS and YFSETQ. The CDR3 sequence is CASSSVSVSTEAFF.

The rearrangement uses TRBV12-3 or TRBV12-4 and TRBJ1-5; TCRdb gives TRBD1 as the D gene, but with no DNA this cannot be confirmed. The length of the CDR3 is 14 residues. The chain's CDR3 is CASSPGSGNQPQHF.

The CDR3: CASSSGPTDTQYF. The chain carries TRBV11-3 and TRBJ2-3. Germline assignment: CDR1 SGHNT and CDR2 YENEEA. The CDR3 totals 13 residues.

V gene TRBV29-1 combines with J gene TRBJ2-7; TCRdb indicates TRBD2, and absent DNA this call remains unverified. CDR3 length: 15 amino acids. Germline lookup yields CDR1 SQVTM and CDR2 ANQGSEA. The CDR3 loop is CSVEELTSGSYEQYF.